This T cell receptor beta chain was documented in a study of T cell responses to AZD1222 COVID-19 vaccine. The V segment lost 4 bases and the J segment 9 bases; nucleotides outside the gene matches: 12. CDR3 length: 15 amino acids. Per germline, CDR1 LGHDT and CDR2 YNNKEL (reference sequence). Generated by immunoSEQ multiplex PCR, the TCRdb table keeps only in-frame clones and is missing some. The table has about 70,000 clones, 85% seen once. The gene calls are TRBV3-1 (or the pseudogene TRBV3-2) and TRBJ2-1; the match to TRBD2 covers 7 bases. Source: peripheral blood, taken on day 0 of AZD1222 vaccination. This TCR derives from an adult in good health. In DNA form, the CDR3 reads TGTGCCAGCAGCCTTTCCAGCGGGGAAAGGGGTGAGCAGTTCTTC. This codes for CASSLSSGERGEQFF.